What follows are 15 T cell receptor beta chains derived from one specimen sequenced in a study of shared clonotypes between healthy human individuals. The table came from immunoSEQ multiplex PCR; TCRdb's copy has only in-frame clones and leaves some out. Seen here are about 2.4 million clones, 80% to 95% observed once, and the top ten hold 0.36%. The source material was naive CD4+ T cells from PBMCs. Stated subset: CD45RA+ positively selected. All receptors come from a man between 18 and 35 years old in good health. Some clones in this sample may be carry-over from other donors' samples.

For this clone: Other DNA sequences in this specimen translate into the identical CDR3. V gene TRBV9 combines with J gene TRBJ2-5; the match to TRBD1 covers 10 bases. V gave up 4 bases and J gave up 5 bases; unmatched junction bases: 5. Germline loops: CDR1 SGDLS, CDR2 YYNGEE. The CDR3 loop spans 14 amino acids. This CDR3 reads CASSPTGGRETQYF. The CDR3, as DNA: TGTGCCAGCAGCCCGACAGGGGGCCGCGAGACCCAGTACTTC.

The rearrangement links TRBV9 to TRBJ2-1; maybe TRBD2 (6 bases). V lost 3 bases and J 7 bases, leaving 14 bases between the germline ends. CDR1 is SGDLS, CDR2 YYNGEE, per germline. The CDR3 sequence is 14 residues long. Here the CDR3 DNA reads TGTGCCAGCAGCGGTAATTCGGAGGGGAATGAGCAGTTCTTC. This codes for CASSGNSEGNEQFF.

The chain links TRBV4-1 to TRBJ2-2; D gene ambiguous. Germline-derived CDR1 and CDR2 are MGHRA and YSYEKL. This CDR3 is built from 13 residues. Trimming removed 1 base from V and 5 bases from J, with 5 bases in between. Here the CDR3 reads CASSQVHTGELFF. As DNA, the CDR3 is TGCGCCAGCAGCCAAGTTCATACCGGGGAGCTGTTTTTT.

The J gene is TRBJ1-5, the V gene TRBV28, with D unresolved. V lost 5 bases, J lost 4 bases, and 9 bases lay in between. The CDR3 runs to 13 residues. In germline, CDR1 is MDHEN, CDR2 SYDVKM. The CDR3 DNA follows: TGTGCCAGCAGTCCGGTGGGGAATCAGCCCCAGCATTTT. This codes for CASSPVGNQPQHF. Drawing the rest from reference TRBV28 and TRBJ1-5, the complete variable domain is DVKVTQSSRYLVKRTGEKVFLECVQDMDHENMFWYRQDPGLGLRLIYFSYDVKMKEKGDIPEGYSVSREKKERFSLILESASTNQTSMYLCASSPVGNQPQHFGDGTRLSIL.

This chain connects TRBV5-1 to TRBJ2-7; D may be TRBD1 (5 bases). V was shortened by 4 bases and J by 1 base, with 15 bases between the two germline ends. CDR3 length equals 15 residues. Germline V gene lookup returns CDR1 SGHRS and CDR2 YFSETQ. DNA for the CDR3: TGCGCCAGCAGCCCCAGGGTACAGAAGTCCTACGAGCAGTACTTC. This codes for CASSPRVQKSYEQYF.

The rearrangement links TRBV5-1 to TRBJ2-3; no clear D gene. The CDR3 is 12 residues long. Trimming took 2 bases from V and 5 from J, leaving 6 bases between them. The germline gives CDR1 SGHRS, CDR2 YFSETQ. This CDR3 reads CASSLTKDTQYF. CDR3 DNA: TGCGCCAGCAGCTTAACAAAAGATACGCAGTATTTT.

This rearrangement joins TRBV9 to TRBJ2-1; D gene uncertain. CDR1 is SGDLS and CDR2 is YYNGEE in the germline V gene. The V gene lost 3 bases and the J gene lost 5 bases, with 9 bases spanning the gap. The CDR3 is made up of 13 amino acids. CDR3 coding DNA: TGTGCCAGCAGCGCTAGGACGGACAATGAGCAGTTCTTC. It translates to CASSARTDNEQFF. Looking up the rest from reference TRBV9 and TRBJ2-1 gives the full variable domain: DSGVTQTPKHLITATGQRVTLRCSPRSGDLSVYWYQQSLDQGLQFLIQYYNGEERAKGNILERFSAQQFPDLHSELNLSSLELGDSALYFCASSARTDNEQFFGPGTRLTVL.

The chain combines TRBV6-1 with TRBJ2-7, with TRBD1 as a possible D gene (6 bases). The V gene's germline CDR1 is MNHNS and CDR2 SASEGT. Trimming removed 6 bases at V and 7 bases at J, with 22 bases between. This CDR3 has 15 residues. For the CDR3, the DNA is TGTGCCAGCAGGGGCCCCGGGACATCCCGCGGGGAGCAGTACTTC. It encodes CASRGPGTSRGEQYF.

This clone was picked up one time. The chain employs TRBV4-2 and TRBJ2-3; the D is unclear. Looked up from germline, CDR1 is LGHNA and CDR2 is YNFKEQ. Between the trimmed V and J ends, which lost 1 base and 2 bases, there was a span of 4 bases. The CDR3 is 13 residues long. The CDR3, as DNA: TGTGCCAGCAGCCAAGGAGACACAGATACGCAGTATTTT. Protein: CASSQGDTDTQYF.

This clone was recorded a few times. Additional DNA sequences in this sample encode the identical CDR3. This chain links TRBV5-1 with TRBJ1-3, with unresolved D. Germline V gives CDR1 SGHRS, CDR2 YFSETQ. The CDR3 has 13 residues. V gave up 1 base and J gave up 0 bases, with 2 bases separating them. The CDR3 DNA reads TGCGCCAGCAGCTTGAGCTCTGGAAACACCATATATTTT. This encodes CASSLSSGNTIYF.

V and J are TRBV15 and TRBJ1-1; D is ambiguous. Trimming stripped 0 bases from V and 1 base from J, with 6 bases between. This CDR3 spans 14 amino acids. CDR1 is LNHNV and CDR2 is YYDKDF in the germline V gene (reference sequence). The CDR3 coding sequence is TGTGCCACCAGCAGAGAGAACAGGAACACTGAAGCTTTCTTT. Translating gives CATSRENRNTEAFF.

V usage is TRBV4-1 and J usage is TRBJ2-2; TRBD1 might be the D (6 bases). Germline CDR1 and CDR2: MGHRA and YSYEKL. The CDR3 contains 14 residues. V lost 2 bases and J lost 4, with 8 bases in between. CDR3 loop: CASSQQTGTGELFF. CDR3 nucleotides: TGCGCCAGCAGCCAACAGACAGGCACCGGGGAGCTGTTTTTT.

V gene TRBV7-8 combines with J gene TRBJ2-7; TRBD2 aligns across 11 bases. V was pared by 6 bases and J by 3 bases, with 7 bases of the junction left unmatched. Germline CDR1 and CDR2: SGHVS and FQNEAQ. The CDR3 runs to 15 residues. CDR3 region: CASSYGTSGNYEQYF. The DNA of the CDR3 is TGTGCCAGCAGTTATGGGACTAGCGGTAACTACGAGCAGTACTTC.

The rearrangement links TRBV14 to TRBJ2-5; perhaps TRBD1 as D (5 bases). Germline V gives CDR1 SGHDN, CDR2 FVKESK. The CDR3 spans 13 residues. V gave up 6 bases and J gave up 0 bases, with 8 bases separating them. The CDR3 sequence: CASSLGDQETQYF. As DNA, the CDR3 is TGTGCCAGCAGTCTAGGGGACCAAGAGACCCAGTACTTC.

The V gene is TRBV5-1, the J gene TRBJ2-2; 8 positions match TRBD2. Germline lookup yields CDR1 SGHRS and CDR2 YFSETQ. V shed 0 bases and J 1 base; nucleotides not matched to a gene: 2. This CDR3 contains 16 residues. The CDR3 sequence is CASSLVTSGNTGELFF. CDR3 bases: TGCGCCAGCAGCTTGGTTACTAGCGGGAACACCGGGGAGCTGTTTTTT.